Listed below are T cell receptor beta chains from one sample, sequenced in a study of immune evolution from preneoplasia to lung adenocarcinoma. TCRdb's copy holds only in-frame clones and misses some; the assay was immunoSEQ multiplex PCR. The sample yields 4,500 to 6,000 clones, about four fifths seen once. Sequenced sample: FFPE adjacent normal lung tissue. These receptors were taken from a donor of 70 years or more with lung adenocarcinoma. The conserved cysteine and the conserved F or W are not part of the CDR3 here. Fields, in order: V gene, J gene, CDR3 length, CDR3 protein.

>TRBV4-3|TRBJ1-2|14
ASSQDRTGRPNGYT
>TRBV4-2|TRBJ1-1|13
ASSGGAIQNAEAF
>TRBV27|TRBJ2-5|12
ASSLLAGGETQY
>TRBV19|TRBJ2-7|12
ASSSPGQSHEQY
>TRBV6-1|TRBJ1-5|12
ASRATGSNQPQH
>TRBV5-4|TRBJ1-1|12
ASSRQGWDTEAF
>TRBV27|TRBJ2-1|14
ASSPSREGGLNEQF
>TRBV13|TRBJ2-1|12
ASSLRGGSNEQF
>TRBV7-9|TRBJ2-2|11
ASSLASTGELF
>TRBV2|TRBJ1-4|13
ASSGDTSTNEKLF
>TRBV7-9|TRBJ2-7|13
ASSLGWDSSYEQY
>TRBV30|TRBJ1-1|9
AWKWDTEAF
>TRBV5-1|TRBJ1-1|11
ASSFSVNTEAF
>TRBV2|TRBJ2-3|13
ASSVVTSGIDTQY
>TRBV7-9|TRBJ1-2|12
ASSSDRGLYGYT
>TRBV6-6|TRBJ2-2|13
ASTYSDRNTGELF
>TRBV28|TRBJ2-7|14
ASSFRLAGVSYEQY
>TRBV28|TRBJ1-2|15
ASSLWPWGFLNYGYT
>TRBV30|TRBJ1-1|12
AWFTETMNTEAF
>TRBV2|TRBJ2-2|12
ASSERADTGELF
>TRBV30|TRBJ2-6|12
AWSPGVGANVLT
>TRBV6-1|TRBJ1-3|16
ASSEVSVGTLSGNTIY